One T cell receptor (beta chain) is described in this entry. No antigen is known for it. CDR3 length equals 15 residues. CDR1 is LNHDA, CDR2 SQIVND, per germline (reference sequence). Trimming removed 8 bases from V and 2 bases from J, with 18 bases in between. The sample comes from a study of cytomegalovirus exposure and HLA in healthy donors. Study context: Genetic ancestry analysis placed around four fifths of the roughly 400 donors that were genotyped in the Caucasian-associated cluster. Regarding the study as a whole: TCR beta sequences reportedly predicted the HLA-A and HLA-B alleles of most subjects accurately. Sequencing likely produced, as an artifact, a cluster of highly shared sequence variants.

Primers included in the PCR were 60 Vbeta and 13 Jbeta primers. Some clones are missing from TCRdb's copy, which holds only in-frame ones; the method was immunoSEQ multiplex PCR. The sample's table shows more than 45,000 clones. Sequenced sample: PBMCs. The TCR comes from a woman younger than 45 in good health and CMV-seropositive. The rearrangement links TRBV19 to TRBJ1-1; D possibly corresponds to TRBD1 (6 bases). The CDR3 protein is CASLRLGGRNTEAFF. CDR3 sequence (DNA): TGTGCCAGTCTCCGGCTAGGGGGTCGCAACACTGAAGCTTTCTTT.